The 28 T cell receptor beta chains below all came from one sample that was sequenced in a study of OX40 agonist ivuxolimab in advanced cancers. Produced via immunoSEQ multiplex PCR; TCRdb's table is partial and in-frame only. The sample records some 110,000 clones, 90% being singletons. The sequences come from CD4+ or CD8+ T cells sorted from blood, collected in a trial of the OX40 agonist ivuxolimab. The receptor source for this set is an adult with an advanced solid tumor such as melanoma, head and neck, liver or kidney cancer.

The chain couples TRBV7-9 to TRBJ1-6, with a weak D call TRBD1 (6 bases). Germline V gene lookup returns CDR1 SEHNR and CDR2 FQNEAQ (reference sequence). The CDR3 has 15 amino acids. Trimming removed 0 bases from V and 8 bases from J, with 11 bases in between. DNA for the CDR3: TGTGCCAGCAGCTTAGCCAGGGGTCTTTATTCACCCCTCCACTTT. Translated, it gives CASSLARGLYSPLHF.

The sample holds one count of this clone. The germline gene is not matched at one end of the junction; a read error may be the cause. The CDR3 DNA reads TGTGCCAGCAGTTACCCGGGGACTAGCGACGAGCAGTTCTTC. This gives the protein CASSYPGTSDEQFF. This chain joins TRBV10-3 and TRBJ2-1; 10 bases are a match to TRBD2. This CDR3 spans 14 amino acids. Looked up from germline, CDR1 is ENHRY and CDR2 is SYGVKD.

Points on this clone: The same CDR3 can be traced to other DNA sequences in this sample. The chain recombines TRBV18 with TRBJ1-5, with D uncertain. V gave up 3 bases and J gave up 1 base, with 7 bases separating them. Germline V lookup: CDR1 KGHSH, CDR2 LQKENI. This CDR3 contains 14 residues. Here the CDR3 DNA reads TGTGCCAGCTCACCGGGTGGGAGCAATCAGCCCCAGCATTTT. Amino acid sequence: CASSPGGSNQPQHF.

The chain combines TRBV5-4 with TRBJ2-2, with D perhaps matching TRBD1 or TRBD2 (6 bases each). This CDR3 contains 14 residues. Per germline, CDR1 SGHNT and CDR2 YYREEE (reference sequence). The V end lost 10 bases, the J end lost 4 bases, and 17 bases lay between the germline ends. The CDR3 nucleotides are TGTGCCGCCCGATGGGGGGCCAGCACCGGGGAGCTGTTTTTT. It is translated as CAARWGASTGELFF.

The chain employs TRBV18 and TRBJ1-6; D possibly corresponds to TRBD1 (5 bases). Trimming left V 3 bases short and J 13 bases short, with 10 bases between. The CDR3 contains 12 residues. The germline V gene has CDR1 KGHSH and CDR2 LQKENI. This CDR3 is CASSPGDGPLHF. CDR3 nucleotides: TGTGCCAGCTCACCGGGGGACGGGCCCCTCCACTTT.

V usage is TRBV5-6 and J usage is TRBJ2-2, with 9 bases fitting TRBD1. Trimming removed 7 bases from V and 1 base from J; junction bases left unmatched: 5. The CDR3 is 15 residues long. The germline gives CDR1 SGHDT, CDR2 YYEEEE. The CDR3 here is CASDRGGLNTGELFF. The DNA of the CDR3 is TGTGCCAGCGACAGGGGGGGATTGAACACCGGGGAGCTGTTTTTT. Filled out from reference TRBV5-6 and TRBJ2-2, the complete variable domain reads DAGVTQSPTHLIKTRGQQVTLRCSPKSGHDTVSWYQQALGQGPQFIFQYYEEEERQRGNFPDRFSGHQFPNYSSELNVNALLLGDSALYLCASDRGGLNTGELFFGEGSRLTVL.

V usage is TRBV5-4 and J usage is TRBJ2-5; 10 bases align to TRBD2. With 5 bases clipped from V and 2 bases from J, the junction kept 9 bases outside the gene matches. The CDR3 runs to 16 residues. CDR1 and CDR2 (germline): SGHNT, YYREEE (reference sequence). The CDR3 DNA sequence: TGTGCCAGCAGTCTGGAGGCTAGCGGGAGACAAGAGACCCAGTACTTC. Encoded protein: CASSLEASGRQETQYF.

This chain joins TRBV2 and TRBJ2-7; TRBD1 matches at 7 bases. V was pared by 7 bases and J by 1 base, with 7 bases of the junction left unmatched. The CDR3 length is 14 residues. Germline CDR1 and CDR2: SNHLY and FYNNEI. As DNA, the CDR3 is TGTGCCAGCATTCGGGCAGGGGGTTCCTACGAGCAGTACTTC. It translates to CASIRAGGSYEQYF.

The CDR3 DNA reads as TGTGCCAGCAGTTTAGTATCGTTGGAGGCGAACACTGAAGCTTTCTTT. As protein: CASSLVSLEANTEAFF. The rearrangement links TRBV28 to TRBJ1-1; the D is unclear. CDR3 length: 16 amino acids. Germline V gene sequence: CDR1 MDHEN, CDR2 SYDVKM. V lost 2 bases to trimming and J lost 1 base, with 14 bases between them.

The chain couples TRBV6-1 to TRBJ2-1, with D perhaps matching TRBD2 (6 bases). The V end lost 2 bases, the J end lost 3 bases, and 8 bases lay between the germline ends. The CDR3 has 14 residues. The germline CDR1 and CDR2 sequences are MNHNS and SASEGT. The CDR3 here is CASSEQGLYNEQFF. CDR3 nucleotides: TGTGCCAGCAGTGAACAGGGACTCTACAATGAGCAGTTCTTC.

The rearrangement joins TRBV10-1 to TRBJ1-3, with a possible D match to TRBD1 (5 bases). The V gene's germline CDR1 is WNHNN and CDR2 SYGVQD (reference sequence). The V end lost 3 bases, the J end lost 0 bases, and 9 bases lay between the germline ends. CDR3 length: 15 residues. The CDR3 loop is CASSDPGRSGNTIYF. The CDR3 nucleotides read TGCGCCAGCAGTGACCCGGGACGCTCTGGAAACACCATATATTTT.

The chain joins TRBV29-1 to TRBJ2-7; TRBD1 agrees at 7 bases. The germline V gene encodes CDR1 SQVTM and CDR2 ANQGSEA. This CDR3 has 12 amino acids. V dropped 4 bases and J dropped 4; count of bases not matched to a gene: 4. The CDR3 protein is CSVARGPYEQYF. The CDR3 nucleotides read TGCAGCGTTGCGAGGGGGCCTTACGAGCAGTACTTC.

The rearrangement links TRBV7-8 to TRBJ2-7, with 9 bases aligning to TRBD1. The CDR3 extends over 14 amino acids. With V trimmed by 5 bases and J by 5 bases, 7 bases remained unmatched. Germline CDR1 SGHVS, CDR2 FQNEAQ. CDR3 region: CASSADRGGDEQYF. Here the CDR3 DNA reads TGTGCCAGCAGCGCAGACAGGGGGGGAGACGAGCAGTACTTC.

This chain links TRBV29-1 with TRBJ2-5; no clear D. CDR3 length: 10 residues. Germline CDR1 and CDR2: SQVTM and ANQGSEA. V lost 4 bases, J lost 6 bases, and 6 bases lay in between. CDR3 sequence reads: CSVVEQTQYF. The CDR3 DNA sequence: TGCAGCGTTGTTGAGCAGACCCAGTACTTC.

The chain carries TRBV28 and TRBJ1-2; D uncertain. CDR3 length: 11 amino acids. The V end lost 8 bases, the J end lost 0 bases, and 4 bases lay between the germline ends. Germline lookup yields CDR1 MDHEN and CDR2 SYDVKM. CDR3 DNA sequence: TGTGCCAGCGGATCTAACTATGGCTACACCTTC. This translates into CASGSNYGYTF.

This rearrangement joins TRBV4-1 to TRBJ2-5; TRBD1 or TRBD2 may be the D gene (6 bases each). The V end was cut by 1 base, the J end by 5 bases, with 14 bases between. The CDR3 totals 15 residues. The germline gives CDR1 MGHRA, CDR2 YSYEKL. In DNA, the CDR3 is TGCGCCAGCAGCCAAGCGGGGGCCTCCGGGGAGACCCAGTACTTC. Its protein product is CASSQAGASGETQYF.

CDR3 in DNA: TGTGCCAGTAGTAGGGCACGACTAGCCGAAGAGACCCAGTACTTC. This codes for CASSRARLAEETQYF. The chain uses TRBV19 and TRBJ2-5; 7 bases are a match to TRBD2. The CDR3 contains 15 residues. Per germline, CDR1 LNHDA and CDR2 SQIVND (reference sequence). With 4 bases clipped from V and 3 bases from J, the junction kept 8 bases outside the gene matches.

The chain is built from TRBV6-6 and TRBJ1-2; D not certain. The V end lost 2 bases, the J end lost 5 bases, and 18 bases lay between the germline ends. The CDR3 has 16 amino acids. Germline CDR1 reads MNHNY; CDR2 reads SVGAGI (reference sequence). CDR3 sequence (DNA): TGTGCCAGCAGTTACGGGCAGACCCAAGCCGGATATGGCTACACCTTC. Translating it yields CASSYGQTQAGYGYTF.

As DNA, the CDR3 is TGTGCCACCTGTCGCGGGGACACAGATACGCAGTATTTT. Its translation is CATCRGDTDTQYF. The genes are TRBV6-5 and TRBJ2-3; tentative D call: TRBD2 (6 bases). Deletions cut 10 bases from V and 2 bases from J, with 13 bases between. CDR1 and CDR2 (germline): MNHEY, SVGAGI. This CDR3 spans 13 amino acids.

This chain uses TRBV18 with TRBJ1-1; D perhaps matches TRBD1 (6 bases). CDR1 and CDR2 (germline): KGHSH, LQKENI. The CDR3 is made up of 13 amino acids. With 6 bases removed from V and 4 bases from J, the gap between germline ends came to 12 bases. The CDR3, as DNA: TGTGCCAGCTCCTCAGGGGCCGGCACTGAAGCTTTCTTT. This sequence encodes CASSSGAGTEAFF.

The rearrangement uses TRBV19 and TRBJ1-1, with D perhaps TRBD1 (6 bases). V was cut by 3 bases and J by 3 bases, with 14 bases left in between. This CDR3 region has 15 residues. Germline V CDR1 and CDR2: LNHDA, SQIVND (reference sequence). The CDR3 loop reads CASSIWGGRDTEAFF. The CDR3 region has the DNA TGTGCCAGTAGTATTTGGGGGGGCAGGGACACTGAAGCTTTCTTT.

V usage is TRBV6-1 and J usage is TRBJ2-7; a possible D gene is TRBD1 (6 bases). This CDR3 spans 15 amino acids. Deletions cut 4 bases from V and 0 bases from J, with 13 bases between. Germline CDR1 reads MNHNS; CDR2 reads SASEGT. CDR3 residues: CASSARQASSYEQYF. CDR3 in DNA: TGTGCCAGCAGTGCCAGACAGGCTTCCTCCTACGAGCAGTACTTC.

This chain uses TRBV9 with TRBJ2-7; 7 nucleotides align to TRBD1. J was trimmed by 6 bases and V by 0 bases; bases with no gene match: 9. Germline V CDR1 and CDR2: SGDLS, YYNGEE. The CDR3 is 15 residues long. The CDR3: CASSVDSDRVGEQYF. CDR3 sequence (DNA): TGTGCCAGCAGCGTAGACTCCGACAGGGTCGGCGAGCAGTACTTC.

The CDR3 bases are TGTGCCAGCAGCTTAGGCGACGGGTGGAAGACCCAGTACTTC. Its protein is CASSLGDGWKTQYF. V gene TRBV7-2 combines with J gene TRBJ2-5; D gene ambiguous. Germline values: CDR1 SGHTA, CDR2 FQGNSA. The CDR3 is 14 amino acids. Trimming shortened V by 1 base and J by 6 bases, and 12 bases separated the two germline ends.

The rearrangement joins TRBV5-6 to TRBJ2-7; 10 nucleotides line up with TRBD1. There are 15 residues in the CDR3. CDR1 SGHDT and CDR2 YYEEEE come from the germline V gene. Trimming cost V 0 bases and J 1 base; bases outside gene matches: 1. The CDR3 spells CASSLVDRGSYEQYF. CDR3 coding DNA: TGTGCCAGCAGCTTGGTGGACAGGGGGTCCTACGAGCAGTACTTC.

V gene TRBV27 combines with J gene TRBJ2-3; possibly TRBD2 for D (5 bases). V lost 2 bases, J lost 2 bases, and 11 bases lay in between. Germline CDR1 MNHEY, CDR2 SMNVEV (reference sequence). The length of the CDR3 is 15 residues. The chain's CDR3 is CASSLRLATTDTQYF. The CDR3 coding sequence is TGTGCCAGCAGTTTAAGGCTAGCAACCACAGATACGCAGTATTTT.

The chain recombines TRBV30 with TRBJ1-2; D is ambiguous. The germline gives CDR1 GTSNPN, CDR2 SVGIG (reference sequence). This CDR3 region has 12 residues. Trimming pared 1 base from V and 4 bases from J, leaving 7 bases between. In nucleotides, the CDR3 is TGTGCCTGGAGTGGGCAAGGCTATGGCTACACCTTC. This translates into CAWSGQGYGYTF.

The CDR3 DNA is TGTGCCAGCAGTCTAGGGGGGGTAGAGACCCAGTACTTC. Its protein is CASSLGGVETQYF. The V and J genes are TRBV28 and TRBJ2-5; tentative D call: TRBD2 (7 bases). V gave up 5 bases and J gave up 4 bases, with 11 bases separating them. The germline V gene has CDR1 MDHEN and CDR2 SYDVKM. The CDR3 runs to 13 residues.